This T cell receptor (beta chain) came from a study of shared clonotypes between healthy human individuals. Looking at the study overall: Researchers assigned three CD4 naive, three CD4 memory, two CD8 naive and one CD8 memory plate to each donor. Findings of the study overall: It was the non-shared clonotypes that had lower generation probabilities than clonotypes shared by all four donors. Even with large depth, rarefaction showed that sorted-subset sequencing was incomplete.

Samples underwent the assay at deep level. Profiled with immunoSEQ multiplex PCR; TCRdb holds only in-frame clones, not every one. The sample contains hundreds of thousands of clones, 96% of which appear only once. Trimming removed 2 bases from V and 1 base from J; junction bases left unmatched: 3. CDR1 and CDR2 (germline): MGHDK, SYGVNS. This CDR3 comprises 16 residues. As for this clone: Its cognate antigen is unknown.

The receptor's source is a woman aged 30 to 39 in good health. Sequenced: naive CD4+ T cells sorted from blood. The subset was: CD45RA+ positively selected. The chain couples TRBV25-1 to TRBJ1-4, with 8 bases lining up with TRBD1. CDR3 coding DNA: TGTGCCAGCAGTGAAATACAGGGGGTAACTAATGAAAAACTGTTTTTT. It is translated as CASSEIQGVTNEKLFF.